This T cell receptor beta chain was recovered during a study of blood T cell repertoires in COVID-19. Seattle cases were enrolled at active infection and followed longitudinally. The CDR3 extends over 16 amino acids. Between the trimmed V and J ends, which lost 3 bases and 4 bases, there was a span of 17 bases. Germline assignment: CDR1 SGHVS and CDR2 FNYEAQ. Assay used: immunoSEQ multiplex PCR; TCRdb lists only in-frame clones, some missing. This sample carries about 49,000 clones, more than 75% of them seen once, and the ten largest clones take over 2%. This TCR came from an elderly woman with COVID-19, enrolled during active disease. Sequenced sample: peripheral blood. The chain recombines TRBV7-6 with TRBJ2-3; TRBD1 might be the D (6 bases). The CDR3 loop reads CASSFRDNGYPDTQYF. As DNA, the CDR3 is TGTGCCAGCAGCTTTCGGGACAACGGGTATCCAGATACGCAGTATTTT. Drawing the rest from reference TRBV7-6 and TRBJ2-3, the complete variable domain is GAGVSQSPRYKVTKRGQDVALRCDPISGHVSLYWYRQALGQGPEFLTYFNYEAQQDKSGLPNDRFSAERPEGSISTLTIQRTEQRDSAMYRCASSFRDNGYPDTQYFGPGTRLTVL.